Sequencing of this TCR beta chain was carried out in a study of T-cell reconstitution after alpha-beta-depleted transplantation in children. CDR1 SGHVS and CDR2 FNYEAQ come from the germline V gene. The CDR3 sequence is 14 residues long. V dropped 1 base and J dropped 1 base, with 7 bases sitting between them. Unique molecular identifiers tagged the TCRbeta library. TCRdb analysed the PCR reads with MiXCR anew, one entry per CDR3 protein. This sample carries approximately 590,000 distinct CDR3 sequences, roughly a tenth of them seen once, and the ten largest clones take roughly 3.9%. This clonotype was seen a few times.

The chain carries TRBV7-6 and TRBJ1-1; no definite D call. The sequences come from PBMCs from the stem cell graft donor, collected from the stem cell graft. This TCR derives from a human donor who donated a stem cell graft to a child with acute myeloid leukemia. The CDR3 loop reads CASSLGVGNTEAFF. CDR3 nucleotides: TGTGCCAGCAGCTTAGGAGTGGGGAACACTGAAGCTTTCTTT.